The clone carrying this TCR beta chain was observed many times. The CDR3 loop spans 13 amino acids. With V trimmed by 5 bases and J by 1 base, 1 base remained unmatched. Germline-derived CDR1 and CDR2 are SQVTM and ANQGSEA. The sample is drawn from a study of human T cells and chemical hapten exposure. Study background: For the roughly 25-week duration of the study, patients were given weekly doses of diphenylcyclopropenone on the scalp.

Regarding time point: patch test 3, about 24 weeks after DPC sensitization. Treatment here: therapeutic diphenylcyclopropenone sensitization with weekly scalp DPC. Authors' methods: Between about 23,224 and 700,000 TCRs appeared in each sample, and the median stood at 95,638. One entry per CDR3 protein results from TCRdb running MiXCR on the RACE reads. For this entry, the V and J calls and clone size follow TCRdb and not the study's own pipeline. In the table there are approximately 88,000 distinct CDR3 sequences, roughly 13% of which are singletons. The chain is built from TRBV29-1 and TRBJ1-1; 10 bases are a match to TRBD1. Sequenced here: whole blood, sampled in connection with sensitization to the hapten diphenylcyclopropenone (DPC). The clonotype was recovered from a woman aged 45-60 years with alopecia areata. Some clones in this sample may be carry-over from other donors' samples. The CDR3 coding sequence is TGCAGCGTTCGGACAGGGGGGAACACTGAAGCTTTCTTT. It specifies CSVRTGGNTEAFF.